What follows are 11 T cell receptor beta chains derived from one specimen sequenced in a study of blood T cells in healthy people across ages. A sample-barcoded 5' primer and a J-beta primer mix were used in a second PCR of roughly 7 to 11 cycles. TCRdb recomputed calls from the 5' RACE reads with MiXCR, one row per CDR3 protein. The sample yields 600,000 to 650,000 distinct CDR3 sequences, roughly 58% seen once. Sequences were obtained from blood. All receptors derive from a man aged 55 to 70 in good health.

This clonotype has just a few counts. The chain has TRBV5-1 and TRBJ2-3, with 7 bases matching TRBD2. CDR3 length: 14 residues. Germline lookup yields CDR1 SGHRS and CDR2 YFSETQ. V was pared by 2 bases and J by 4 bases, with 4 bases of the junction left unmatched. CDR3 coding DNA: TGCGCCAGCAGCTTTGGACTAGGCGCAGATACGCAGTATTTT. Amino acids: CASSFGLGADTQYF. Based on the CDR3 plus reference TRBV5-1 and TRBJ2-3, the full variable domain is KAGVTQTPRYLIKTRGQQVTLSCSPISGHRSVSWYQQTPGQGLQFLFEYFSETQRNKGNFPGRFSGRQFSNSRSEMNVSTLELGDSALYLCASSFGLGADTQYFGPGTRLTVL.

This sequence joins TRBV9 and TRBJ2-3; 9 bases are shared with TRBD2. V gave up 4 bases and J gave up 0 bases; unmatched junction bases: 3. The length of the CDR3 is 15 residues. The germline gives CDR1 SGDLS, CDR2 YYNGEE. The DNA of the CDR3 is TGTGCCAGCAGCATCGGGACTAGCAGCACAGATACGCAGTATTTT. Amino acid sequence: CASSIGTSSTDTQYF.

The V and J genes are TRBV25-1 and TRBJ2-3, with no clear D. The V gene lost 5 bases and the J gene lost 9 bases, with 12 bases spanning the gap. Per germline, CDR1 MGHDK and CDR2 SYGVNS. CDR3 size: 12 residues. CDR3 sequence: CASSSQYSTQYF. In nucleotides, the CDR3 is TGTGCCAGCAGTTCGCAATACTCCACGCAGTATTTT. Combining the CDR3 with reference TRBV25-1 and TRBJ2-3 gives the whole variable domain EADIYQTPRYLVIGTGKKITLECSQTMGHDKMYWYQQDPGMELHLIHYSYGVNSTEKGDLSSESTVSRIRTEHFPLTLESARPSHTSQYLCASSSQYSTQYFGPGTRLTVL.

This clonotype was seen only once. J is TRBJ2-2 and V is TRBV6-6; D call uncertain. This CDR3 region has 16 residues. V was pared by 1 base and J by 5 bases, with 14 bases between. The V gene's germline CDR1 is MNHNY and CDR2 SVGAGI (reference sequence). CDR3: CASSYWGRVVTGELFF. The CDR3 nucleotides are TGTGCCAGCAGTTACTGGGGAAGGGTGGTAACCGGGGAGCTGTTTTTT.

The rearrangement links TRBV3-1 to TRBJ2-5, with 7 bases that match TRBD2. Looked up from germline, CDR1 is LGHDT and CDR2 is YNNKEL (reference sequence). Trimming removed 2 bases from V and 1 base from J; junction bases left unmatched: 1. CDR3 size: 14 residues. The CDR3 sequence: CASSQRGVQETQYF. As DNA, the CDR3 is TGTGCCAGCAGCCAACGGGGGGTCCAAGAGACCCAGTACTTC.

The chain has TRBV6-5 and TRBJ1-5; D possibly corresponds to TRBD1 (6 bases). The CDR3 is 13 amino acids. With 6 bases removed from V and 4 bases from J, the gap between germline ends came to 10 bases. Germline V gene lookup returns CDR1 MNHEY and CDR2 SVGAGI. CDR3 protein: CASRGQRNQPQHF. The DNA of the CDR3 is TGTGCCAGCAGGGGACAACGAAATCAGCCCCAGCATTTT.

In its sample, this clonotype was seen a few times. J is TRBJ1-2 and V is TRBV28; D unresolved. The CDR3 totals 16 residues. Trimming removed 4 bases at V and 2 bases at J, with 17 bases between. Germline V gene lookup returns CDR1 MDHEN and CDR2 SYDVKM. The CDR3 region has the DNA TGTGCCAGCAGTTACCCGGGAATGACGCTAAACTATGGCTACACCTTC. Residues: CASSYPGMTLNYGYTF.

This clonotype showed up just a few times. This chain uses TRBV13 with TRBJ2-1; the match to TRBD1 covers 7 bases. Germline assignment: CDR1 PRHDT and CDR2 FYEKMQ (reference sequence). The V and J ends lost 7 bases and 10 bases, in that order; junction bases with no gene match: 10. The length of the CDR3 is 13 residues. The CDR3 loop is CASTHNRGNEQFF. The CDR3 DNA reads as TGTGCCAGCACCCACAACAGGGGTAACGAGCAGTTCTTC.

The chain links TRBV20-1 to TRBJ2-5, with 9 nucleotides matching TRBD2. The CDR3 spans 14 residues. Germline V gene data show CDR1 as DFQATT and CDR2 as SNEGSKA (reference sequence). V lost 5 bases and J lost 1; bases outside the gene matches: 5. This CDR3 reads CSAVAGARQETQYF. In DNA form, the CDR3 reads TGCAGTGCTGTAGCGGGGGCCCGCCAAGAGACCCAGTACTTC.

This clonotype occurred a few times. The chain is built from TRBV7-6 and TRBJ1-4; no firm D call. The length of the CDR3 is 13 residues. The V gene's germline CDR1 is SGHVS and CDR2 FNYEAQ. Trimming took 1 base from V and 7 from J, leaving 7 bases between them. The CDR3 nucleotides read TGTGCCAGCAGCTTAGGACCGATTGAAAAACTGTTTTTT. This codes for CASSLGPIEKLFF.

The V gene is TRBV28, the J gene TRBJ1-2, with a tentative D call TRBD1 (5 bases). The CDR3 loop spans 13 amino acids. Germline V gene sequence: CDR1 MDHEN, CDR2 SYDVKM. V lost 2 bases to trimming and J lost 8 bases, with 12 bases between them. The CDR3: CASSLMGLGGYTF. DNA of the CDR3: TGTGCCAGCAGTTTAATGGGGCTCGGGGGCTACACCTTC.